A single sample gave rise to the 29 T cell receptor beta chains below, sequenced in a study of T cell changes during pregnancy in multiple sclerosis. Clones were sequenced by immunoSEQ multiplex PCR, and TCRdb holds only the in-frame ones, with some missing. The sample has some 77,000 clones, 93% seen once. Sequencing used peripheral blood, obtained after pregnancy. The receptors here all came from a female donor in good health, enrolled as a control in a pregnancy study.

V and J are TRBV6-1 and TRBJ2-7, with TRBD2 matching over 8 bases. V lost 3 bases to trimming and J lost 3 bases; unmatched junction nucleotides: 4. CDR1 MNHNS and CDR2 SASEGT come from the germline V gene. The CDR3 runs to 14 residues. CDR3 in DNA: TGTGCCAGCAGTGATAGCGGGGTTCTCTACGAGCAGTACTTC. Its translation is CASSDSGVLYEQYF.

The genes are TRBV7-2 and TRBJ2-5, with TRBD2 matching over 11 bases. The CDR3 is 18 amino acids. With V trimmed by 1 base and J by 1 base, 8 bases remained unmatched. CDR1 is SGHTA and CDR2 is FQGNSA in the germline V gene. The CDR3 DNA is TGTGCCAGCAGCTTAGTGGCTAGCGGGGGGCCCCGCCAAGAGACCCAGTACTTC. This codes for CASSLVASGGPRQETQYF.

The chain links TRBV5-6 to TRBJ1-2; a possible D gene is TRBD1 (5 bases). Germline V gene sequence: CDR1 SGHDT, CDR2 YYEEEE. The V gene lost 5 bases and the J gene lost 5 bases, with 10 bases spanning the gap. The CDR3 is 12 residues long. CDR3 protein: CASRRDSYGYTF. CDR3 DNA: TGTGCCAGCAGACGTGACAGTTATGGCTACACCTTC.

As for this clone: Other nucleotide sequences in the sample specify the same CDR3. The J gene is TRBJ2-7, the V gene TRBV18; TRBD1 agrees at 7 bases. Germline CDR1 KGHSH, CDR2 LQKENI. The V gene end was trimmed by 2 bases and the J gene end by 2 bases; junction bases not matched to a gene: 3. The CDR3 contains 14 residues. The DNA of the CDR3 is TGTGCCAGCTCACCAGGTACAGGGGCCTACGAGCAGTACTTC. Encoded protein: CASSPGTGAYEQYF.

J is TRBJ2-7 and V is TRBV21-1; TRBD2 was called by the table and not checked on the DNA. TRBV21-1 represents a pseudogene. This CDR3 spans 17 amino acids. CDR3: CASSPPGTSGRPYEQYF. CDR3 in DNA: TGTGCCAGCAGCCCCCCCGGGACTAGCGGGAGACCCTACGAGCAGTACTTC.

To note about this clone: Other DNA variants within this sample encode the same CDR3. The V gene is TRBV19, the J gene TRBJ1-5; tentatively, D is TRBD1 (6 bases). V was clipped by 5 bases and J by 4 bases, with 9 bases between them. Looked up from germline, CDR1 is LNHDA and CDR2 is SQIVND (reference sequence). CDR3 size: 13 residues. CDR3 residues: CASSPQGNQPQHF. CDR3 DNA: TGTGCCAGTAGTCCCCAGGGGAATCAGCCCCAGCATTTT.

This chain connects TRBV15 to TRBJ1-5; the D gene is possibly TRBD1 (5 bases). The CDR3 sequence is 16 residues long. Trimming removed 1 base at V and 3 bases at J, with 13 bases between. Germline V gives CDR1 LNHNV, CDR2 YYDKDF (reference sequence). CDR3: CATSRGGGMDNQPQHF. CDR3 DNA: TGTGCCACCAGCAGAGGGGGGGGTATGGACAATCAGCCCCAGCATTTT.

J is TRBJ1-5 and V is TRBV19; D not certain. The length of the CDR3 is 13 residues. CDR1 and CDR2 from the germline V gene are LNHDA and SQIVND (reference sequence). V was clipped by 3 bases and J by 4 bases, with 7 bases between them. The DNA for the CDR3 is TGTGCCAGTAGTATGGGCAGAAATCAGCCCCAGCATTTT. It yields the protein CASSMGRNQPQHF.

The chain couples TRBV23-1 to TRBJ1-1; perhaps TRBD1 as D (6 bases). TRBV23-1 is annotated as an ORF whose role is uncertain. Trimming removed 8 bases at V and 4 bases at J, with 32 bases between. The CDR3 covers 19 residues. The CDR3 is CASAGRGVKGTAGCTEAFF. The CDR3 region has the DNA TGCGCCAGCGCAGGGAGGGGGGTCAAAGGGACCGCGGGATGCACTGAAGCTTTCTTT.

V usage is TRBV6-5 and J usage is TRBJ2-7; D is undetermined. Trimming removed 7 bases at V and 4 bases at J, with 8 bases between. This CDR3 spans 11 amino acids. The germline V gene encodes CDR1 MNHEY and CDR2 SVGAGI. DNA for the CDR3: TGTGCCAGCACCCCACGGTACGAGCAGTACTTC. Translation: CASTPRYEQYF.

This rearrangement joins TRBV5-1 to TRBJ1-2; 7 positions match TRBD1. Germline-derived CDR1 and CDR2 are SGHRS and YFSETQ. The CDR3 has 16 residues. The ends lost 7 bases at V and 3 bases at J; junction bases unmatched: 15. CDR3 sequence (DNA): TGCGCCAGCGCTTCGGGTTCAGGGGGACTCTACTATGGCTACACCTTC. Its protein product is CASASGSGGLYYGYTF.

The chain recombines TRBV5-1 with TRBJ2-5; 11 nucleotides align to TRBD1. Germline trimming cut 2 bases from V and 5 bases from J; bases unmatched to any gene: 5. This CDR3 has 15 residues. Germline lookup yields CDR1 SGHRS and CDR2 YFSETQ. This chain's CDR3 is CASSFSGTGGETQYF. CDR3 nucleotide sequence: TGCGCCAGCAGCTTTTCCGGGACAGGGGGGGAGACCCAGTACTTC.

The chain carries TRBV30 and TRBJ2-5; D is ambiguous. Germline V CDR1 and CDR2: GTSNPN, SVGIG (reference sequence). The CDR3 length is 13 residues. Between the trimmed V and J ends, which lost 0 bases and 4 bases, there was a span of 9 bases. The CDR3 coding sequence is TGTGCCTGGAGTGTAAGACCGGGAGAGACCCAGTACTTC. Amino acids: CAWSVRPGETQYF.

The chain uses TRBV27 and TRBJ2-7, with TRBD2 as a possible D gene (7 bases). Germline CDR1 MNHEY, CDR2 SMNVEV (reference sequence). Trimming shortened V by 5 bases and J by 6 bases, and 11 bases separated the two germline ends. The CDR3 is 12 residues long. The CDR3 is CASSPRGAEQYF. As DNA, the CDR3 is TGTGCCAGCAGTCCACGGGGGGCCGAGCAGTACTTC.

The V and J genes are TRBV9 and TRBJ2-2; 8 positions match TRBD2. V shed 4 bases and J 4 bases; nucleotides not matched to a gene: 9. Germline CDR1 reads SGDLS; CDR2 reads YYNGEE. CDR3 size: 16 residues. In DNA, the CDR3 is TGTGCCAGCAGCCTTCTCGGGACTAGGGGCACCGGGGAGCTGTTTTTT. This gives the protein CASSLLGTRGTGELFF.

The gene calls are TRBV5-1 and TRBJ1-1, with D unresolved. The germline V gene has CDR1 SGHRS and CDR2 YFSETQ. The CDR3 runs 12 residues. Trimming stripped 3 bases from V and 1 base from J, with 4 bases between. CDR3 bases: TGCGCCAGCAGCTCAGGGAACACTGAAGCTTTCTTT. Translated: CASSSGNTEAFF.

The genes are TRBV19 and TRBJ1-2, with no clear D. Per the germline V gene, CDR1 is LNHDA and CDR2 is SQIVND (reference sequence). The V end lost 7 bases, the J end lost 2 bases, and 23 bases lay between the germline ends. This CDR3 spans 17 amino acids. The CDR3 DNA reads as TGTGCCAGTACCACAAACCCCTATGCGGGTGGCAACTATGGCTACACCTTC. As protein: CASTTNPYAGGNYGYTF.

The V call is TRBV6-5, the J call TRBJ1-6; D is ambiguous. Trimming left V 2 bases short and J 8 bases short, with 7 bases between. Germline CDR1 and CDR2: MNHEY and SVGAGI. The CDR3 sequence is 13 residues long. The CDR3 coding sequence is TGTGCCAGCAGTTACAGCGAGTATTCACCCCTCCACTTT. Translating gives CASSYSEYSPLHF.

CDR3 residues: CASSYDRGAYNEQFF. Here the CDR3 DNA reads TGTGCCAGCAGCTATGACAGGGGCGCCTACAATGAGCAGTTCTTC. The chain has TRBV7-2 and TRBJ2-1; TRBD1 matches 8 bases. Germline V lookup: CDR1 SGHTA, CDR2 FQGNSA. V shed 4 bases and J 2 bases; nucleotides not matched to a gene: 4. The CDR3 runs 15 residues.

The chain combines TRBV4-1 with TRBJ2-7; 7 nucleotides match TRBD2. The ends lost 1 base at V and 4 bases at J; junction bases unmatched: 7. This CDR3 region has 15 residues. From germline, CDR1 is MGHRA and CDR2 YSYEKL. The CDR3 sequence is CASSQVLASGYEQYF. The CDR3 bases are TGCGCCAGCAGCCAAGTTTTGGCTAGCGGATACGAGCAGTACTTC.

The chain carries TRBV9 and TRBJ2-1, with D tentatively TRBD1 (6 bases). Germline CDR1 and CDR2: SGDLS and YYNGEE. This CDR3 spans 16 amino acids. Trimming took off 0 bases at V and 7 bases at J, with 17 bases between the two ends. CDR3 residues: CASSVGGQVNVNEQFF. CDR3 nucleotide sequence: TGTGCCAGCAGCGTAGGGGGGCAGGTAAACGTGAATGAGCAGTTCTTC.

The J gene is TRBJ2-3, the V gene TRBV10-3; 7 bases are shared with TRBD2. The CDR3 spans 15 residues. Germline V gene lookup returns CDR1 ENHRY and CDR2 SYGVKD. The ends lost 2 bases at V and 5 bases at J; junction bases unmatched: 7. CDR3: CAISEGGGRVDTQYF. The DNA of the CDR3 is TGTGCCATCAGTGAGGGAGGCGGGAGAGTAGATACGCAGTATTTT.

The chain uses TRBV7-2 and TRBJ2-7, with 9 positions matching TRBD2. The CDR3 consists of 15 residues. V was pared by 5 bases and J by 4 bases, with 9 bases of the junction left unmatched. The germline V gene encodes CDR1 SGHTA and CDR2 FQGNSA. The CDR3 DNA is TGTGCCAGCAGCCTAGGTGTAGCGGGAGTATACGAGCAGTACTTC. Its protein is CASSLGVAGVYEQYF.

This chain connects TRBV6-4 to TRBJ2-1, with 9 nucleotides matching TRBD2. The CDR3 extends over 16 amino acids. The V and J ends lost 0 bases and 6 bases, in that order; junction bases with no gene match: 6. Germline CDR1 MRHNA, CDR2 SNTAGT. The CDR3 spells CASSDSMAGGFNEQFF. The CDR3, as DNA: TGTGCCAGCAGTGACTCGATGGCGGGGGGGTTCAATGAGCAGTTCTTC.

The rearrangement joins TRBV10-3 to TRBJ2-1, with a possible D match to TRBD2 (6 bases). The CDR3 totals 14 residues. With 6 bases removed from V and 4 bases from J, the gap between germline ends came to 13 bases. Germline V gives CDR1 ENHRY, CDR2 SYGVKD. CDR3 nucleotide sequence: TGTGCCATCAGAAGGGAGGCCTCTTACAATGAGCAGTTCTTC. Translated, it gives CAIRREASYNEQFF.

The chain employs TRBV27 and TRBJ2-7, with 9 bases fitting TRBD2. CDR1 MNHEY and CDR2 SMNVEV come from the germline V gene (reference sequence). Unmatched junction bases numbered 9, after V lost 2 bases and J lost 4 bases. The CDR3 runs 16 residues. The DNA for the CDR3 is TGTGCCAGCAGTTTAGGGATGGGGCTAGCGGGATACGAGCAGTACTTC. Translation: CASSLGMGLAGYEQYF.

The chain is built from TRBV11-3 and TRBJ2-3, with TRBD1 as a possible D gene (7 bases). Trimming left V 6 bases short and J 1 base short, with 14 bases between. This CDR3 is 15 amino acids long. Germline V gene sequence: CDR1 SGHNT, CDR2 YENEEA. CDR3 in DNA: TGTGCCAGCAGTGCGGAGGGGGCAGGCACAGATACGCAGTATTTT. This translates into CASSAEGAGTDTQYF.

The V gene is TRBV5-1, the J gene TRBJ2-1, with 11 bases matching TRBD2. Trimming removed 2 bases from V and 4 bases from J; junction bases left unmatched: 8. The CDR3 is made up of 17 amino acids. Germline V lookup: CDR1 SGHRS, CDR2 YFSETQ. DNA of the CDR3: TGCGCCAGCAGCTTCAGAGGACTAGCGGGCATTTACAATGAGCAGTTCTTC. Amino acids: CASSFRGLAGIYNEQFF.

The chain has TRBV5-1 and TRBJ1-2; 10 positions agree with TRBD1. Germline CDR1 reads SGHRS; CDR2 reads YFSETQ. Unmatched junction bases numbered 6, after V lost 0 bases and J lost 4 bases. The CDR3 extends over 16 amino acids. DNA for the CDR3: TGCGCCAGCAGCTTGGACGGGACAGGGGTTGGCTATGGCTACACCTTC. This encodes CASSLDGTGVGYGYTF.